This is a list of T cell receptor beta chains from one sample in a study of blood T cell repertoires in COVID-19. Libraries were prepared by immunoSEQ multiplex PCR; TCRdb keeps only in-frame clonotypes and omits some of them. The data contain 250,000 to 300,000 clones, 91% of them singletons. Sequencing used PBMCs or T cells enriched from blood (not recorded which). Receptor source: a human donor in a cohort exposed to, infected with or recovered from COVID-19 (not recorded which). The donor label of this sample is uncertain. Each CDR3 is given with its conserved first and last residue. A D gene is named only where the DNA matches it firmly. A row's size may be missing; if present it is once, few, many or a size class.

clone_size | j_call | v_call | d_call | cdr3_aa | cdr3_nt
NA | TRBJ2-3 | TRBV7-2 | NA | CASSLGGLSDTQYF | TGTGCCAGCAGCTTAGGGGGGCTCTCAGATACGCAGTATTTT
few | TRBJ1-6 | TRBV5-8 | TRBD1 | CASSRGQGNNSPLHF | TGTGCCAGCAGCAGGGGACAGGGTAATAATTCACCCCTCCACTTT
NA | TRBJ1-1 | TRBV11-2 | NA | CASSLGGEWTEAFF | TGTGCCAGCAGCTTAGGTGGGGAGTGGACTGAAGCTTTCTTT
NA | TRBJ2-2 | TRBV9 | TRBD2 | CASSITSGGRDGELFF | TGTGCCAGCAGCATAACTAGCGGGGGGCGTGACGGGGAGCTGTTTTTT
NA | TRBJ2-7 | TRBV11-2 | NA | CASGLTRGYEQYF | TGTGCCAGCGGACTAACCCGGGGTTACGAGCAGTACTTC
once | TRBJ1-2 | TRBV7-2 | TRBD1 | CASSLSGTGGAWIGYTF | TGTGCCAGCAGCTTAAGTGGGACAGGGGGCGCTTGGATTGGCTACACCTTC
once | TRBJ1-5 | TRBV7-8 | NA | CASTPTRGQPQHF | TGTGCCAGCACCCCCACACGGGGGCAGCCCCAGCATTTT
NA | TRBJ1-2 | TRBV25-1 | NA | CASPSRETNALDYGYTF | TGTGCCAGCCCGTCGAGAGAGACTAACGCCCTGGACTATGGCTACACCTTC
NA | TRBJ2-5 | TRBV2 | TRBD2 | CASRSGTSGGETQYF | TGTGCCAGCAGGTCCGGGACTAGCGGGGGAGAGACCCAGTACTTC
NA | TRBJ1-2 | TRBV6-5 | NA | CASSFSAGRTTYGYTF | TGTGCCAGCAGTTTTTCCGCTGGGAGAACTACCTATGGCTACACCTTC
once | TRBJ2-5 | TRBV3-1/TRBV3-2 | NA | CASSQGMGAGETQYF | TGTGCCAGCAGCCAAGGAATGGGCGCGGGTGAGACCCAGTACTTC
NA | TRBJ2-7 | TRBV5-1 | TRBD1 | CASSLDPGGSYEQYF | TGCGCCAGCAGCTTGGACCCAGGGGGATCCTACGAGCAGTACTTC
NA | TRBJ1-2 | TRBV5-1 | TRBD1 | CASSPDRDGYGYTF | TGCGCCAGCAGCCCGGACAGGGATGGCTATGGCTACACCTTC
NA | TRBJ1-6 | TRBV25-1 | NA | CASSEYPRESPLHF | TGTGCCAGCAGTGAATATCCGCGGGAATCACCCCTCCACTTT
NA | TRBJ2-7 | TRBV4-3 | NA | CASSQDMVTGLNF | TGCGCCAGCAGCCAAGATATGGTGACAGGCCTGAACTTC
NA | TRBJ2-7 | TRBV6-1 | TRBD1 | CASSGQGAHNPYEQYF | TGTGCCAGCAGTGGACAGGGGGCGCATAATCCCTACGAGCAGTACTTC
NA | TRBJ2-7 | TRBV6-2/TRBV6-3 | TRBD1 | CASSPLKGQGTYEQYF | TGTGCCAGCAGCCCGTTGAAGGGACAGGGTACCTACGAGCAGTACTTC
NA | TRBJ2-3 | TRBV18 | NA | CASSSGTDTQYF | TGTGCCAGCTCATCCGGCACAGATACGCAGTATTTT
once | TRBJ1-1 | TRBV28 | NA | CASRAGRNRADPPKAFF | TGTGCCAGCAGGGCGGGCCGCAATCGGGCAGACCCTCCAAAAGCTTTCTTT
NA | TRBJ2-7 | TRBV6-5 | TRBD1 | CASSLQGVDEQYF | TGTGCCAGCAGCCTACAGGGGGTGGACGAGCAGTACTTC
NA | TRBJ2-3 | TRBV5-1 | TRBD2 | CASSPGGLTDTQYF | TGCGCCAGTTCCCCGGGGGGGCTCACAGATACGCAGTATTTT
NA | TRBJ2-1 | TRBV18 | TRBD2 | CASSLTTSAPPPNEQFF | TGTGCCAGCTCACTTACGACTAGCGCCCCTCCCCCCAATGAGCAGTTCTTC
NA | TRBJ2-7 | TRBV25-1 | NA | CASSAGLYEQYF | TGTGCCAGCAGTGCTGGACTTTACGAGCAGTACTTC
NA | TRBJ2-4 | TRBV6-1 | NA | CASSEGARPRAKNIQYF | TGTGCCAGCAGTGAAGGCGCAAGGCCTAGAGCCAAAAACATTCAGTACTTC
NA | TRBJ1-5 | TRBV12-5 | NA | CASGFRGQPQHF | TGTGCTAGTGGTTTCCGGGGGCAGCCCCAGCATTTT
NA | TRBJ2-5 | TRBV4-1 | TRBD2 | CASSPSGGAAQYF | TGCGCCAGCAGCCCCTCGGGGGGGGCGGCCCAGTACTTC
NA | TRBJ1-6 | TRBV5-1 | NA | CASSPTGFDSPLHF | TGCGCCAGCAGCCCTACAGGGTTCGATTCACCCCTCCACTTT
NA | TRBJ2-7 | TRBV2 | TRBD1 | CASIQDRGDYEQYF | TGTGCCAGCATACAGGACAGGGGGGACTACGAGCAGTACTTC
NA | TRBJ1-5 | TRBV7-8 | TRBD1 | CASSTPQGVVSNQPQHF | TGTGCCAGCAGCACACCACAGGGGGTTGTTAGCAATCAGCCCCAGCATTTT
NA | TRBJ2-2 | TRBV7-3 | NA | CASSLTSGANTGELFF | TGTGCCAGCAGCTTAACAAGCGGTGCGAACACCGGGGAGCTGTTTTTT
once | TRBJ1-1 | TRBV6-1 | NA | CASSEGSGFTEAFF | TGTGCCAGCAGTGAGGGGAGTGGTTTCACTGAAGCTTTCTTT
NA | TRBJ1-2 | TRBV2 | TRBD1 | CASSVGRGLSGDYGYTF | TGTGCCAGCAGTGTCGGCAGGGGGCTTTCCGGTGACTATGGCTACACCTTC
NA | TRBJ1-1 | TRBV5-1 | TRBD1 | CASSLAGTGPTEAFF | TGCGCCAGCAGCTTGGCCGGGACAGGGCCCACTGAAGCTTTCTTT
NA | TRBJ2-4 | TRBV6-5 | TRBD1 | CASSQGQGGLLGYF | TGTGCCAGCAGCCAGGGACAGGGAGGTCTCCTAGGGTACTTC
few | TRBJ2-4 | TRBV29-1 | TRBD2 | CSVGGGLGIQYF | TGCAGCGTTGGGGGGGGTCTGGGCATTCAGTACTTC
NA | TRBJ1-2 | TRBV10-3 | NA | CATGGGRYGYTF | TGTGCCACTGGGGGGGGCCGATATGGCTACACCTTC
NA | TRBJ2-7 | TRBV30 | TRBD1 | CAWSPTGGTYEQYF | TGTGCCTGGAGTCCCACAGGGGGCACGTACGAGCAGTACTTC
NA | TRBJ1-1 | TRBV2 | TRBD1 | CASNRGQVNTEAFF | TGTGCCAGCAACCGGGGACAGGTGAACACTGAAGCTTTCTTT
NA | TRBJ1-1 | TRBV30 | NA | CAISKEVATEAFF | TGTGCCATTTCTAAGGAGGTCGCGACTGAAGCTTTCTTT
NA | TRBJ1-4 | TRBV6-1 | NA | CASSYARSEKLFF | TGTGCCAGCAGTTATGCAAGGAGTGAAAAACTGTTTTTT
NA | TRBJ2-5 | TRBV15 | TRBD1 | CATSMDRAGAGPQYF | TGTGCCACCAGCATGGACAGGGCCGGAGCTGGACCCCAGTACTTC
NA | TRBJ2-4 | TRBV30 | TRBD2 | CAWSGGGAENIQYF | TGTGCCTGGAGTGGCGGGGGGGCTGAAAACATTCAGTACTTC
NA | TRBJ2-1 | TRBV10-1 | NA | CASSTSSRGNEQFF | TGCGCCAGCAGTACGAGCTCTAGGGGCAATGAGCAGTTCTTC
NA | TRBJ2-7 | TRBV19 | NA | CASSIRGREQYF | TGTGCCAGTAGTATAAGGGGAAGAGAGCAGTACTTC
NA | TRBJ1-1 | TRBV9 | NA | CASSVEDGENTEAFF | TGTGCCAGCAGCGTCGAAGACGGGGAGAACACTGAAGCTTTCTTT